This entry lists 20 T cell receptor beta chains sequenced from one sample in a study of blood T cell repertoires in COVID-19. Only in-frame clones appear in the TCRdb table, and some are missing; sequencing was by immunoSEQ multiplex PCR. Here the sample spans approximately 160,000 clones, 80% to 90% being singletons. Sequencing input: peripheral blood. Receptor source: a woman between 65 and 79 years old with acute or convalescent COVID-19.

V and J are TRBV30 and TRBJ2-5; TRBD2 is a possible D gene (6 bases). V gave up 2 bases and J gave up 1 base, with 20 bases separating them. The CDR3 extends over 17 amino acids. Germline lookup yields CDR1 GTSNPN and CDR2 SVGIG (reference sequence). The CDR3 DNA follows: TGTGCCTGGAGTTCCGGGCGGGGCAAAGCGGCCCAAGAGACCCAGTACTTC. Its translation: CAWSSGRGKAAQETQYF.

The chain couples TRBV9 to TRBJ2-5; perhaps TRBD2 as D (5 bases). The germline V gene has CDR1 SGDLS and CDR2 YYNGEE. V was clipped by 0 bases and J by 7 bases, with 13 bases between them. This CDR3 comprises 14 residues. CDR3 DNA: TGTGCCAGCAGCGTAGCTATGGACGCGGGGACCCAGTACTTC. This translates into CASSVAMDAGTQYF.

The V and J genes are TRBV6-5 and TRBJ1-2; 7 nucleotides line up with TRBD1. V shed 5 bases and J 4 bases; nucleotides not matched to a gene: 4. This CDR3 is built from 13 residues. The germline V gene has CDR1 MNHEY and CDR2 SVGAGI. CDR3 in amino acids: CASSNRDSYGYTF. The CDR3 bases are TGTGCCAGCAGTAACCGGGACAGCTATGGCTACACCTTC.

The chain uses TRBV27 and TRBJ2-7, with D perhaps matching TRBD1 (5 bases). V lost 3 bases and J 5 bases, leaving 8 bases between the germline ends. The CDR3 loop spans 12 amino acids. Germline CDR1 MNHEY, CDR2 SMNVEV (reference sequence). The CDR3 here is CASSFRGNEQYF. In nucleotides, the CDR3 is TGTGCCAGCAGTTTTAGGGGAAACGAGCAGTACTTC.

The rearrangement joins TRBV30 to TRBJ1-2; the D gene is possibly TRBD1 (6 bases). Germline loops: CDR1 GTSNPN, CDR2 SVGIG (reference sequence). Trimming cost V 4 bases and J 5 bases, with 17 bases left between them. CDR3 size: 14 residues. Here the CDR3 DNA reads TGTGCCTGGATGTTCAGGGGCCTCGGATATGGCTACACCTTC. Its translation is CAWMFRGLGYGYTF.

The CDR3 region is CASSSTGFGFEKLFF. In nucleotides, the CDR3 is TGTGCCAGCAGCTCCACAGGGTTTGGGTTTGAAAAACTGTTTTTT. The J gene is TRBJ1-4, the V gene TRBV7-8; a possible D gene is TRBD1 (6 bases). V gave up 4 bases and J gave up 7 bases, with 16 bases separating them. The CDR3 loop spans 15 amino acids. Germline V gene data show CDR1 as SGHVS and CDR2 as FQNEAQ.

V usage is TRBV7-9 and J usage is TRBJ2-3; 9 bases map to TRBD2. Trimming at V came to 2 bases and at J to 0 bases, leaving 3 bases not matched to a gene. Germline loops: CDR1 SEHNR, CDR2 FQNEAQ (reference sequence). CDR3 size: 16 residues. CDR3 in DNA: TGTGCCAGCAGCTTATGGCGGGGGGGTAGCACAGATACGCAGTATTTT. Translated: CASSLWRGGSTDTQYF.

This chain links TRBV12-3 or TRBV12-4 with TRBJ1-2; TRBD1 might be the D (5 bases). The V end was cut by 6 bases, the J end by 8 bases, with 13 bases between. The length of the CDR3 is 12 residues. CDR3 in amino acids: CASSRGGAGYTF. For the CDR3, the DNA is TGTGCCAGCAGCCGAGGAGGGGCAGGCTACACCTTC.

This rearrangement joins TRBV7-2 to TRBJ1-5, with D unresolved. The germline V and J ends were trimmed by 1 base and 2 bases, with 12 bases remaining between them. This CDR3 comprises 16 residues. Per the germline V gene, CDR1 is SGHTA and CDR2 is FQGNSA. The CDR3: CASSLDWVGGNQPQHF. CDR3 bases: TGTGCCAGCAGCTTAGACTGGGTGGGCGGCAATCAGCCCCAGCATTTT.

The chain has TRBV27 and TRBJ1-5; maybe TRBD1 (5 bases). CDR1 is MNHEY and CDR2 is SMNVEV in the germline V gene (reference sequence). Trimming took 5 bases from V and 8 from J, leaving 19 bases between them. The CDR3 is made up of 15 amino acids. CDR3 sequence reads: CASSPDRIRVEPQHF. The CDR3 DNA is TGTGCCAGCAGTCCCGACAGAATTCGGGTAGAGCCCCAGCATTTT.

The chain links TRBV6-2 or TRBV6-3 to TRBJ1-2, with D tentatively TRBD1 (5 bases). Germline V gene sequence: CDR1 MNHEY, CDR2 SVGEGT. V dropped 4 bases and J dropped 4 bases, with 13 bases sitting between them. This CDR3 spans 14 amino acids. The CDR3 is CASSSTPQGYGYTF. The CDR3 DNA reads TGTGCCAGCAGTTCTACACCGCAGGGCTATGGCTACACCTTC.

The CDR3 DNA reads TGTGCCAGCAGCCCCGCGGGAGGACAACTCTATGGCTACACCTTC. It yields the protein CASSPAGGQLYGYTF. V gene TRBV7-2 combines with J gene TRBJ1-2, with D maybe TRBD1 (5 bases). CDR1 is SGHTA and CDR2 is FQGNSA in the germline V gene. V was clipped by 5 bases and J by 4 bases, with 17 bases between them. The CDR3 is 15 amino acids.

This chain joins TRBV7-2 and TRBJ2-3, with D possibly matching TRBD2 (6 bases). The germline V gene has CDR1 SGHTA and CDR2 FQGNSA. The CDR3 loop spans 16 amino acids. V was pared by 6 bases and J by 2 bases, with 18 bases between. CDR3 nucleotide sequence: TGTGCCAGCAGATTAATGGGGGGAATCTTCACAGATACGCAGTATTTT. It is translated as CASRLMGGIFTDTQYF.

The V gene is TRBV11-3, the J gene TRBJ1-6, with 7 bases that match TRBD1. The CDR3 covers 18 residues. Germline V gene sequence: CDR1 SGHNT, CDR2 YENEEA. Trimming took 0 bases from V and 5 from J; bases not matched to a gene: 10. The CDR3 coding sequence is TGTGCCAGCAGCTTAGATAAGAAGGGGGCTTCGGATAATTCACCCCTCCACTTT. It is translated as CASSLDKKGASDNSPLHF.

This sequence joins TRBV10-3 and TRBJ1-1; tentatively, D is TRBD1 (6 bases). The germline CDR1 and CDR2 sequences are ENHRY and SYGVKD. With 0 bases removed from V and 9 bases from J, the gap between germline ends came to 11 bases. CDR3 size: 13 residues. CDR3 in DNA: TGTGCCATCAGTGAGTCGGGGGCCCCGAAAGCTTTCTTT. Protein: CAISESGAPKAFF.

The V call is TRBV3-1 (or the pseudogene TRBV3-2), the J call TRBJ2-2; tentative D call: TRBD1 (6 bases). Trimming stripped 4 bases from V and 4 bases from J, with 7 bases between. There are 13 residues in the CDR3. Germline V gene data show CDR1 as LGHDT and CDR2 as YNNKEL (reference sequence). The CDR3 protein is CASSLRGTGELFF. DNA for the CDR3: TGTGCCAGCAGCCTCAGGGGCACCGGGGAGCTGTTTTTT.

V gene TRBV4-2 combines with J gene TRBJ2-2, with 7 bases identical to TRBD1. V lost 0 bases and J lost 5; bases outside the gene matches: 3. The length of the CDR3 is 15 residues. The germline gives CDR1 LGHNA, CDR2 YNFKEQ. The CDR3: CASSQDLDRTGELFF. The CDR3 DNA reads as TGTGCCAGCAGCCAAGACCTGGACAGGACCGGGGAGCTGTTTTTT.

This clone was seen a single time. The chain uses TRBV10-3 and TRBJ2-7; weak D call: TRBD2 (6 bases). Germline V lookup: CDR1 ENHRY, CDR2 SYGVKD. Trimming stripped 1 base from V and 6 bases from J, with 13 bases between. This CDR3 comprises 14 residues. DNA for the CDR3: TGTGCCATCAGTGAGTTAGGAGGGGAGGCCGAGCAGTACTTC. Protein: CAISELGGEAEQYF.

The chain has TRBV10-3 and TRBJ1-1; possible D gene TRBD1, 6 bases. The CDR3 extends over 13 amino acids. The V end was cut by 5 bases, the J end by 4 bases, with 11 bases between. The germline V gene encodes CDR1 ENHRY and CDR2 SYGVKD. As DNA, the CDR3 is TGTGCCATCAGTCAGGGGAGCGGCACTGAAGCTTTCTTT. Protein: CAISQGSGTEAFF.

The CDR3 loop reads CASSKRWQPDKNTEAFF. CDR3 coding DNA: TGTGCCAGCAGCAAAAGGTGGCAACCGGACAAGAACACTGAAGCTTTCTTT. This chain joins TRBV21-1 and TRBJ1-1; no check of the table's D call, TRBD1, against the DNA was made. TRBV21-1 is a recognized pseudogene. This CDR3 is 17 amino acids long.